The 32 T cell receptor beta chains below come from one sample, sequenced in a study of shared clonotypes between healthy human individuals. Assay used: immunoSEQ multiplex PCR; TCRdb lists only in-frame clones, some missing. The table shows about 2.4 million clones, with approximately 94% occurring only once. The material sequenced was naive CD4+ T cells sorted from blood. Regarding subset: CD45RA+ positively selected. The source of these receptors is a man aged 18-30 years in good health.

The chain carries TRBV6-1 and TRBJ1-1; D is unresolved. The CDR3 length is 13 residues. Trimming stripped 5 bases from V and 8 bases from J, with 15 bases between. Germline V gene lookup returns CDR1 MNHNS and CDR2 SASEGT. The CDR3 loop is CASSFSREIEAFF. The CDR3 DNA follows: TGTGCCAGCAGTTTCTCAAGGGAGATCGAAGCTTTCTTT.

The chain has TRBV9 and TRBJ2-7, with TRBD2 matching over 13 bases. Germline lookup yields CDR1 SGDLS and CDR2 YYNGEE. Losses at the gene ends were 0 bases for V and 2 bases for J; bases not matched to a gene: 5. The CDR3 loop spans 17 amino acids. The DNA for the CDR3 is TGTGCCAGCAGCGTAGCTATGGGGACTAGCGGGACCTACGAGCAGTACTTC. It codes for CASSVAMGTSGTYEQYF. Drawing the rest from reference TRBV9 and TRBJ2-7, the complete variable domain is DSGVTQTPKHLITATGQRVTLRCSPRSGDLSVYWYQQSLDQGLQFLIQYYNGEERAKGNILERFSAQQFPDLHSELNLSSLELGDSALYFCASSVAMGTSGTYEQYFGPGTRLTVT.

The rearrangement joins TRBV5-1 to TRBJ2-3, with 10 bases aligning to TRBD1. Losses at the gene ends were 4 bases for V and 2 bases for J; bases not matched to a gene: 7. CDR3 length equals 16 residues. Germline CDR1 SGHRS, CDR2 YFSETQ. The CDR3 sequence: CASSGRDRGITDTQYF. The CDR3 DNA sequence: TGCGCCAGCAGCGGACGGGACAGGGGTATCACAGATACGCAGTATTTT.

J is TRBJ2-2 and V is TRBV5-4; no clear D gene. Trimming took 1 base from V and 0 from J, leaving 4 bases between them. The germline V gene has CDR1 SGHNT and CDR2 YYREEE (reference sequence). The CDR3 spans 14 residues. Here the CDR3 DNA reads TGTGCCAGCAGCTTGTTCTCGAACACCGGGGAGCTGTTTTTT. Protein sequence: CASSLFSNTGELFF.

The rearrangement links TRBV4-1 to TRBJ2-2; TRBD2 might be the D (7 bases). With 2 bases removed from V and 3 bases from J, the gap between germline ends came to 13 bases. The CDR3 length is 16 residues. Germline CDR1 and CDR2: MGHRA and YSYEKL. CDR3 in amino acids: CASSQRGGSDTGELFF. The CDR3 DNA reads TGCGCCAGCAGCCAAAGGGGGGGGTCGGACACCGGGGAGCTGTTTTTT.

V usage is TRBV5-1 and J usage is TRBJ2-7; D may be TRBD1 or TRBD2 (5 bases each). The germline gives CDR1 SGHRS, CDR2 YFSETQ. The CDR3 runs to 15 residues. Trimming removed 4 bases at V and 5 bases at J, with 19 bases between. The CDR3 sequence is CASSVSQGVGHEQYF. CDR3 DNA sequence: TGCGCCAGCAGCGTGTCCCAGGGAGTGGGCCACGAGCAGTACTTC.

The CDR3 spells CASSVGKDTEAFF. The CDR3 DNA follows: TGCGCCAGCAGCGTGGGAAAGGACACTGAAGCTTTCTTT. V and J are TRBV5-1 and TRBJ1-1; D unresolved. V lost 4 bases and J lost 3, with 10 bases in between. Germline CDR1 SGHRS, CDR2 YFSETQ. The CDR3 is 13 amino acids. Using reference TRBV5-1 and TRBJ1-1 for the parts outside the CDR3, the full variable domain is KAGVTQTPRYLIKTRGQQVTLSCSPISGHRSVSWYQQTPGQGLQFLFEYFSETQRNKGNFPGRFSGRQFSNSRSEMNVSTLELGDSALYLCASSVGKDTEAFFGQGTRLTVV.

The rearrangement links TRBV19 to TRBJ1-1, with TRBD1 matching 7 bases. J lost 1 base, V lost 1 base, and 3 bases had no gene match. CDR3 length equals 15 residues. Germline CDR1 is LNHDA and CDR2 is SQIVND (reference sequence). The CDR3 nucleotides read TGTGCCAGTAGTATAGTCCGGACAGGGAACACTGAAGCTTTCTTT. Its protein product is CASSIVRTGNTEAFF.

The chain is built from TRBV6-5 and TRBJ2-7; 7 bases match TRBD1. The CDR3 is 15 residues long. Germline V gene data show CDR1 as MNHEY and CDR2 as SVGAGI. V was clipped by 5 bases and J by 2 bases; unmatched bases: 9. CDR3 region: CASSRQGPYPYEQYF. In DNA form, the CDR3 reads TGTGCCAGCAGTCGACAGGGACCATACCCCTACGAGCAGTACTTC.

The V and J genes are TRBV18 and TRBJ1-3; D remains unclear. V was shortened by 2 bases and J by 1 base, with 6 bases between the two germline ends. This CDR3 comprises 14 residues. CDR1 and CDR2 from the germline V gene are KGHSH and LQKENI. The DNA for the CDR3 is TGTGCCAGCTCACCAAACACTTCTGGAAACACCATATATTTT. It codes for CASSPNTSGNTIYF.

This rearrangement joins TRBV11-2 to TRBJ2-7, with TRBD2 identical over 9 bases. CDR3 size: 14 residues. Germline CDR1 and CDR2: SGHAT and FQNNGV. Unmatched junction bases numbered 7, after V lost 7 bases and J lost 3 bases. CDR3 in DNA: TGTGCCAGCAACGGAGCGGGAGGCCGCTACGAGCAGTACTTC. Translating it yields CASNGAGGRYEQYF.

The chain carries TRBV19 and TRBJ2-1; 9 nucleotides align to TRBD2. Per germline, CDR1 LNHDA and CDR2 SQIVND (reference sequence). CDR3 length: 16 amino acids. With V trimmed by 5 bases and J by 0 bases, 5 bases remained unmatched. CDR3 amino acids: CASSPLRGGSYNEQFF. The CDR3 region has the DNA TGTGCCAGTAGTCCCCTGCGGGGGGGCTCCTACAATGAGCAGTTCTTC.

On this clone: Additional DNA sequences in this sample encode the identical CDR3. The rearrangement joins TRBV5-1 to TRBJ1-1; TRBD1 might be the D (6 bases). The CDR3 has 14 residues. Germline V gene sequence: CDR1 SGHRS, CDR2 YFSETQ. V was pared by 4 bases and J by 1 base, with 11 bases between. As DNA, the CDR3 is TGCGCCAGCAGCCTAGGGGGGACGAACACTGAAGCTTTCTTT. It translates to CASSLGGTNTEAFF.

The genes are TRBV27 and TRBJ2-1, with 11 bases fitting TRBD2. Unmatched junction bases numbered 8, after V lost 2 bases and J lost 8 bases. This CDR3 region has 16 residues. Germline V gene lookup returns CDR1 MNHEY and CDR2 SMNVEV (reference sequence). CDR3: CASSLNLAGGRYEQFF. CDR3 coding DNA: TGTGCCAGCAGTTTAAACCTAGCGGGAGGAAGGTATGAGCAGTTCTTC.

The chain joins TRBV19 to TRBJ2-1; no reliable D call. CDR3 length equals 13 residues. Germline-derived CDR1 and CDR2 are LNHDA and SQIVND (reference sequence). V was pared by 1 base and J by 12 bases, with 13 bases between. The CDR3 protein is CASSIGHFSGQFF. In nucleotides, the CDR3 is TGTGCCAGTAGTATAGGTCACTTCTCGGGGCAGTTCTTC.

J is TRBJ2-3 and V is TRBV5-1; 8 bases match TRBD1. Germline V gene sequence: CDR1 SGHRS, CDR2 YFSETQ. CDR3 size: 15 residues. V gave up 5 bases and J gave up 3 bases; unmatched junction bases: 8. CDR3 amino acids: CASRLPGQDTDTQYF. The CDR3, as DNA: TGCGCCAGCAGATTACCGGGACAGGATACAGATACGCAGTATTTT.

The chain is built from TRBV19 and TRBJ1-6, with a tentative D call TRBD1 (6 bases). Trimming stripped 7 bases from V and 8 bases from J, with 15 bases between. Germline lookup yields CDR1 LNHDA and CDR2 SQIVND (reference sequence). This CDR3 comprises 14 residues. Here the CDR3 reads CASKPGQDHSPLHF. The CDR3 DNA reads TGTGCCAGTAAACCGGGACAAGACCATTCACCCCTCCACTTT.

V gene TRBV5-1 combines with J gene TRBJ2-7, with 11 bases fitting TRBD2. The V and J ends lost 3 bases and 2 bases, in that order; junction bases with no gene match: 7. This CDR3 is 16 amino acids long. Germline CDR1 reads SGHRS; CDR2 reads YFSETQ. The DNA of the CDR3 is TGCGCCAGCAGCTGGACGCTAGCGGGGGGAGCCTACGAGCAGTACTTC. Translation gives CASSWTLAGGAYEQYF.

This clone was recorded only once. The rearrangement joins TRBV6-5 to TRBJ2-7, with 8 bases fitting TRBD2. Germline CDR1 is MNHEY and CDR2 is SVGAGI. This CDR3 is built from 14 residues. The V and J ends lost 7 bases and 2 bases, in that order; junction bases with no gene match: 7. The CDR3 DNA reads TGTGCCAGCATGCCCAGCGGGGGTCCCTACGAGCAGTACTTC. Translating gives CASMPSGGPYEQYF.

The chain carries TRBV6-1 and TRBJ1-4, with D unclear. V shed 0 bases and J shed 0 bases, with 26 bases lying between them. The CDR3 has 22 amino acids. Germline V lookup: CDR1 MNHNS, CDR2 SASEGT. The CDR3 protein is CASSEAQKGWTRGVATNEKLFF. CDR3 nucleotides: TGTGCCAGCAGTGAAGCTCAAAAAGGTTGGACCCGGGGAGTTGCAACTAATGAAAAACTGTTTTTT.

This chain connects TRBV7-9 to TRBJ2-2, with 7 bases matching TRBD1. Germline lookup yields CDR1 SEHNR and CDR2 FQNEAQ (reference sequence). CDR3 length: 16 residues. J gave up 6 bases and V 5 bases, and 12 bases lay outside the gene matches. The CDR3 sequence is CASSPRQGEMPGELFF. The CDR3 region has the DNA TGTGCCAGCAGCCCCCGACAGGGTGAGATGCCCGGGGAGCTGTTTTTT. Based on the CDR3 plus reference TRBV7-9 and TRBJ2-2, the full variable domain is DTGVSQNPRHKITKRGQNVTFRCDPISEHNRLYWYRQTLGQGPEFLTYFQNEAQLEKSRLLSDRFSAERPKGSFSTLEIQRTEQGDSAMYLCASSPRQGEMPGELFFGEGSRLTVL.

The chain has TRBV6-1 and TRBJ1-5; D unclear. CDR1 MNHNS and CDR2 SASEGT come from the germline V gene. Deletions cut 7 bases from V and 7 bases from J, with 20 bases between. The CDR3 spans 15 residues. The DNA for the CDR3 is TGTGCCAGCATCTCATCGGCGGGTTTCGGCCAGCCCCAGCATTTT. Its translation is CASISSAGFGQPQHF.

The chain has TRBV10-3 and TRBJ2-5; perhaps TRBD2 as D (6 bases). Trimming took off 5 bases at V and 2 bases at J, with 12 bases between the two ends. The length of the CDR3 is 14 residues. CDR1 and CDR2 (germline): ENHRY, SYGVKD. The CDR3 sequence is CAISTGLLQETQYF. The DNA of the CDR3 is TGTGCCATCAGTACGGGACTGTTACAAGAGACCCAGTACTTC.

J is TRBJ2-5 and V is TRBV5-6, with 12 bases aligning to TRBD1. CDR1 is SGHDT and CDR2 is YYEEEE in the germline V gene. Losses at the gene ends were 3 bases for V and 11 bases for J; bases not matched to a gene: 11. The CDR3 is 15 amino acids. The CDR3 DNA is TGTGCCAGCAGCTCACCGGGACAGGGGGCTCGTGAGCAGTACTTC. Amino acids: CASSSPGQGAREQYF.

The chain joins TRBV28 to TRBJ2-7; 11 bases agree with TRBD1. The CDR3 is 15 residues long. The V and J ends lost 1 base and 3 bases, in that order; junction bases with no gene match: 2. Germline lookup yields CDR1 MDHEN and CDR2 SYDVKM. CDR3 in amino acids: CASSLYGTGGYEQYF. In nucleotides, the CDR3 is TGTGCCAGCAGTTTATATGGGACAGGGGGCTACGAGCAGTACTTC.

V usage is TRBV4-3 and J usage is TRBJ2-1; D might be TRBD1 (5 bases). Trimming stripped 1 base from V and 3 bases from J, with 10 bases between. This CDR3 is 15 amino acids long. Germline loops: CDR1 LGHNA, CDR2 YSLEER. Here the CDR3 reads CASSQGRQSYNEQFF. The CDR3 bases are TGCGCCAGCAGCCAAGGAAGACAGAGCTACAATGAGCAGTTCTTC.

The CDR3 reads CATSRPGQGAHTIYF. CDR3 nucleotide sequence: TGTGCCACCAGCAGACCGGGACAGGGGGCTCACACCATATATTTT. The chain employs TRBV15 and TRBJ1-3, with 12 nucleotides matching TRBD1. CDR1 is LNHNV, CDR2 YYDKDF, per germline (reference sequence). Trimming cost V 2 bases and J 8 bases; bases outside gene matches: 4. The CDR3 covers 15 residues.

With regard to this clone: The same CDR3 also results from other DNA sequences found in this sample. V usage is TRBV7-2 and J usage is TRBJ2-5, with D possibly being TRBD2 (5 bases). Germline loops: CDR1 SGHTA, CDR2 FQGNSA. V lost 3 bases, J lost 4 bases, and 6 bases lay in between. The CDR3 spans 12 residues. CDR3 residues: CASSFEGETQYF. The CDR3 DNA reads as TGTGCCAGCAGCTTTGAGGGAGAGACCCAGTACTTC.

J is TRBJ1-2 and V is TRBV7-9; no definite D call. The V and J ends lost 1 base and 7 bases respectively, with 13 bases between them. The CDR3 length is 14 residues. In germline, CDR1 is SEHNR, CDR2 FQNEAQ (reference sequence). The CDR3 loop reads CASSLEYGEGGYTF. The CDR3 bases are TGTGCCAGCAGCTTAGAGTACGGTGAGGGTGGCTACACCTTC.

The chain uses TRBV30 and TRBJ1-4; D remains unclear. Trimming removed 0 bases from V and 5 bases from J, with 10 bases in between. CDR1 is GTSNPN and CDR2 is SVGIG in the germline V gene (reference sequence). This CDR3 has 14 amino acids. The CDR3 loop is CAWSVGQKNEKLFF. In DNA, the CDR3 is TGTGCCTGGAGTGTAGGGCAGAAGAATGAAAAACTGTTTTTT.

This sequence joins TRBV19 and TRBJ2-5, with TRBD1 matching over 10 bases. V dropped 5 bases and J dropped 0; count of bases not matched to a gene: 15. This CDR3 is 19 amino acids long. Per the germline V gene, CDR1 is LNHDA and CDR2 is SQIVND (reference sequence). CDR3 sequence: CASSAQSVRDRGNQETQYF. CDR3 nucleotide sequence: TGTGCCAGTAGTGCCCAGTCAGTCCGGGACAGGGGTAACCAAGAGACCCAGTACTTC.

The chain employs TRBV19 and TRBJ1-1; 11 nucleotides agree with TRBD1. The V and J ends lost 8 bases and 1 base, in that order; junction bases with no gene match: 6. Germline V gene data show CDR1 as LNHDA and CDR2 as SQIVND (reference sequence). This CDR3 comprises 15 residues. The CDR3, as DNA: TGTGCCAGTCGAGGACAGGGGGCTACGAACACTGAAGCTTTCTTT. Translation: CASRGQGATNTEAFF.